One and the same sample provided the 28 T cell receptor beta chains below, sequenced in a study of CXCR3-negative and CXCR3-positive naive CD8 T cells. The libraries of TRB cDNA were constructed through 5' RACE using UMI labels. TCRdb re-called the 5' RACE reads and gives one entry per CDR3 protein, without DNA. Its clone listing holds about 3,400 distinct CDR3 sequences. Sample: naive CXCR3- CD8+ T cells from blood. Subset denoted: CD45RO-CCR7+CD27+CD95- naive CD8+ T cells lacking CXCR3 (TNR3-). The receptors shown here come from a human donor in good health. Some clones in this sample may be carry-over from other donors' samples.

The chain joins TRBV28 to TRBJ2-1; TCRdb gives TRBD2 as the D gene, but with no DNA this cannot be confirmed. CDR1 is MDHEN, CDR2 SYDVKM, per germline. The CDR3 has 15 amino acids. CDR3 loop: CASSSGLAGDNEQFF.

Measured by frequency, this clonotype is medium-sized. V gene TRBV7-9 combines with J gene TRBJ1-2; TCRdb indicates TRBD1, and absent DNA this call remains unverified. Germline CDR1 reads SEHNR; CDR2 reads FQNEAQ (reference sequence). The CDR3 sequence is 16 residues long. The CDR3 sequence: CASSTPLQGAVYGYTF.

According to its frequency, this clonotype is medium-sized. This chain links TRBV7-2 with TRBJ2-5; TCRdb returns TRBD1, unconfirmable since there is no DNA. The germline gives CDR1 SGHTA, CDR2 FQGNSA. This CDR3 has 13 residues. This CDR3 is CASSPGGGETQYF.

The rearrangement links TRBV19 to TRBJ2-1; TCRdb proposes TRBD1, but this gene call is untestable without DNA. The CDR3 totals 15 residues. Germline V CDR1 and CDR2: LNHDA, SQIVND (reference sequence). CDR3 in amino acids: CASSTTGTGYNEQFF. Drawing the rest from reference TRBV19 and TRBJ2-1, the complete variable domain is DGGITQSPKYLFRKEGQNVTLSCEQNLNHDAMYWYRQDPGQGLRLIYYSQIVNDFQKGDIAEGYSVSREKKESFPLTVTSAQKNPTAFYLCASSTTGTGYNEQFFGPGTRLTVL.

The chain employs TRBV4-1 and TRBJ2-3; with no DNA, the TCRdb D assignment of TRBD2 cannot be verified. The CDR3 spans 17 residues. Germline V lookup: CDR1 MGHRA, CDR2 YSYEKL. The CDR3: CASSQEGLAGLTDTQYF.

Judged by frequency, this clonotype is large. Here the CDR3 reads CASSQLAGADTQYF. The J gene is TRBJ2-3, the V gene TRBV7-2; TCRdb designates TRBD2, a call that cannot be tested without DNA. This CDR3 comprises 14 residues. From germline, CDR1 is SGHTA and CDR2 FQGNSA.

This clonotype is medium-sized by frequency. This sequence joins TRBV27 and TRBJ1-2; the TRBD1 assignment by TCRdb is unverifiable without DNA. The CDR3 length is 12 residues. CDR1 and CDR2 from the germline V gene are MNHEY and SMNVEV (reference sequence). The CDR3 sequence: CASSRGSGGYTF.

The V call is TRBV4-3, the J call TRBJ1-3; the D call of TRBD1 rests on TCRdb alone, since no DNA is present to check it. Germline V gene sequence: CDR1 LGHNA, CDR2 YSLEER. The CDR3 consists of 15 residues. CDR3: CASSQTRDSWNTIYF.

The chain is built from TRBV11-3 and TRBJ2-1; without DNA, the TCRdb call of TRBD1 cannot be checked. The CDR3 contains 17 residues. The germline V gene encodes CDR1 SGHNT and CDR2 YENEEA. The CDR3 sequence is CASSLAQDRAIWYEQFF.

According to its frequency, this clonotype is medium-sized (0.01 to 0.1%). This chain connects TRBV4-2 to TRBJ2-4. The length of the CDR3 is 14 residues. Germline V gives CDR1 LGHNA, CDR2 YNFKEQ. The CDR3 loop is CASSQEIAKNIQYF.

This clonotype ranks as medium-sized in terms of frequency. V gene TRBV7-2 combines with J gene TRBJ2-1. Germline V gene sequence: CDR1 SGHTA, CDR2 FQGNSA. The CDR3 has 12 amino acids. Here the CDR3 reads CASSLGDNEQFF.

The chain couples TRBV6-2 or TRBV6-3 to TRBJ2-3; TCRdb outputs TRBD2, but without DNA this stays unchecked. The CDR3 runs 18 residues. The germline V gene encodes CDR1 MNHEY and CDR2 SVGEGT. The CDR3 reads CASSSGLAGDPGTDTQYF.

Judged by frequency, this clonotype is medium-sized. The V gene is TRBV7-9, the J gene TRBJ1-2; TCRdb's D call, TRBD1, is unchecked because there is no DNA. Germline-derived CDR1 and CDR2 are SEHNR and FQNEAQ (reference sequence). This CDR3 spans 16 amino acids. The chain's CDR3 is CASSGGTPAANYGYTF.

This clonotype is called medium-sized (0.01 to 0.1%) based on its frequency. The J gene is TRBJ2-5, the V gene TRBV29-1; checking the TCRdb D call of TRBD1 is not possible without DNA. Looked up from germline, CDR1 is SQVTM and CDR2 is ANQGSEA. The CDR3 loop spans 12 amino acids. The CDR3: CSVLGQQETQYF. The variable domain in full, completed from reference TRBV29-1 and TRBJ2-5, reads SAVISQKPSRDICQRGTSLTIQCQVDSQVTMMFWYRQQPGQSLTLIATANQGSEATYESGFVIDKFPISRPNLTFSTLTVSNMSPEDSSIYLCSVLGQQETQYFGPGTRLLVL.

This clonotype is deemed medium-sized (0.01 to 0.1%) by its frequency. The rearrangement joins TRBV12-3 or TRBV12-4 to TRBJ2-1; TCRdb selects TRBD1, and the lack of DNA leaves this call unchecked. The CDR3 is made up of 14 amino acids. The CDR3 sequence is CASTRGGDYNEQFF.

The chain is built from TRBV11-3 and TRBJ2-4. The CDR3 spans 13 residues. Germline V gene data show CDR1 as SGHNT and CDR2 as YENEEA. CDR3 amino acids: CASSSPAKNIQYF.

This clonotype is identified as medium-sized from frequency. CDR3 protein: CASSYGQGTYEQYF. This chain joins TRBV6-5 and TRBJ2-7; TCRdb reports TRBD1, a call that lacks DNA to check it against. This CDR3 has 14 residues. Germline V CDR1 and CDR2: MNHEY, SVGAGI.

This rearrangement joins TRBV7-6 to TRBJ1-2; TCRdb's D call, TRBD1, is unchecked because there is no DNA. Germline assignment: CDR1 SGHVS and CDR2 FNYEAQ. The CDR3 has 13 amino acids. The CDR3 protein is CASSLGTAYGYTF.

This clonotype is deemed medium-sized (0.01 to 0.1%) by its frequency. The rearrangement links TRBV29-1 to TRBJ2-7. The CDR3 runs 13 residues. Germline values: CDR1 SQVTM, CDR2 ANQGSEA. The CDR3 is CSVEFPGSYEQYF.

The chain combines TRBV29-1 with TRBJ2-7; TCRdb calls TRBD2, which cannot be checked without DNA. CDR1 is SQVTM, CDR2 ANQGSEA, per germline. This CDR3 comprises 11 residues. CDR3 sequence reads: CSVVEGYEQYF.

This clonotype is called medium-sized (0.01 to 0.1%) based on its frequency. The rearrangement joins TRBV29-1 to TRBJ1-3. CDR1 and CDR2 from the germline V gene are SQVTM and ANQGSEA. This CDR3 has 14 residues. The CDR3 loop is CSVVESLTGNTIYF.

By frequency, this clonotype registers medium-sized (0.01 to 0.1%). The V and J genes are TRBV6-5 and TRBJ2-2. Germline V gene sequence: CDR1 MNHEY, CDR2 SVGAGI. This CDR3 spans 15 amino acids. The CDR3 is CASSYVPMGSGELFF.

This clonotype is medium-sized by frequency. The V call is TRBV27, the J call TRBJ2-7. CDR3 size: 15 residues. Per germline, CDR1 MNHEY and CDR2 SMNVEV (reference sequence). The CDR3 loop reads CASSLSPDGSYEQYF.

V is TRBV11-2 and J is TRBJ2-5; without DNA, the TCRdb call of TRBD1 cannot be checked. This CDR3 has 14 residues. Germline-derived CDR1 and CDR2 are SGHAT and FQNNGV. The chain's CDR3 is CASSSPDSQETQYF.

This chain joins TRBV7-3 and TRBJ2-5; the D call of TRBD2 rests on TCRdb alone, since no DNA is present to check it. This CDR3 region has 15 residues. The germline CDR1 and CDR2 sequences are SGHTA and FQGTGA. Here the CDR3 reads CASSSTGTSVETQYF. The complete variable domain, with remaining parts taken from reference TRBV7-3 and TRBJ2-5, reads GAGVSQTPSNKVTEKGKYVELRCDPISGHTALYWYRQSLGQGPEFLIYFQGTGAADDSGLPNDRFFAVRPEGSVSTLKIQRTERGDSAVYLCASSSTGTSVETQYFGPGTRLLVL.

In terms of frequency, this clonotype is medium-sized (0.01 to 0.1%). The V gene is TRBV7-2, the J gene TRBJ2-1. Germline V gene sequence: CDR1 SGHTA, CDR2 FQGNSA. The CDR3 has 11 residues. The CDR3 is CASSFDNEQFF.

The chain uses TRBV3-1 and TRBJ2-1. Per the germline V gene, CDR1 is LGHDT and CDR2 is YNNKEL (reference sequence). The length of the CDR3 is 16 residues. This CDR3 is CASSHTSGRAYNEQFF.

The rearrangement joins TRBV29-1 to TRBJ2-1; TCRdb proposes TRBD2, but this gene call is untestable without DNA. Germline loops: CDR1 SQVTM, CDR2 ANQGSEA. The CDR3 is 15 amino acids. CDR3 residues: CSVEVGGGGYNEQFF.